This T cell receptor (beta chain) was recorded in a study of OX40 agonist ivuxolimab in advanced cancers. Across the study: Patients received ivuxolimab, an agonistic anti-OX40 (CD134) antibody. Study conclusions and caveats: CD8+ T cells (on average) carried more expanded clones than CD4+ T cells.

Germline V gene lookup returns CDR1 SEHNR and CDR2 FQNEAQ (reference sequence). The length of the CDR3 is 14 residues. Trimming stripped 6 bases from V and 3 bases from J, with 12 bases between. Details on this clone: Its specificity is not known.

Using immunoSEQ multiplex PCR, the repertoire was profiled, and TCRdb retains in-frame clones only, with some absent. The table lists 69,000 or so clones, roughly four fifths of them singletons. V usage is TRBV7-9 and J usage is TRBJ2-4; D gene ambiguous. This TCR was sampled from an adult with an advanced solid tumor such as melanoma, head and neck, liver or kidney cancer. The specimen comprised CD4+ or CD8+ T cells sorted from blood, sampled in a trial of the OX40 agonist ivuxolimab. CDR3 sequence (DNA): TGTGCCAGCAGTCGGGTCTTAGACAAAAACATTCAGTACTTC. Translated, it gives CASSRVLDKNIQYF.